This record covers a single TCR beta chain. Its cognate antigen is unknown. PCR amplification relied on 60 Vbeta primers (plus 13 Jbeta primers). Clones were read by immunoSEQ multiplex PCR, and TCRdb kept only the in-frame ones, dropping some. Altogether 100,000 to 150,000 clones are present, around 77% being singletons, with the ten largest covering 4.2%. These data belong to a study of cytomegalovirus exposure and HLA in healthy donors. Overall study findings and caveats: Presence/absence analyses rested on an assumption that sequencing depth was roughly uniform across donors. A later analysis revealed that TCR association rates differed between HLA loci, peaking at DRB1 and bottoming out at HLA-C. Within an earlier analysis, most TCR beta V segments proved productive either about 90% or about 30% of the time. As immune exposure information, only CMV serostatus was available.

Trimming cost V 5 bases and J 1 base; bases outside gene matches: 7. The CDR3 is 15 amino acids. The germline V gene encodes CDR1 MNHNS and CDR2 SASEGT. The TCR was taken from a male donor in good health and CMV-seropositive. The rearrangement uses TRBV6-1 and TRBJ1-1; 7 positions agree with TRBD1. The sequenced material came from PBMCs. This CDR3 is CASSSRTGGNTEAFF. CDR3 DNA sequence: TGTGCCAGCAGTTCCAGGACAGGCGGGAACACTGAAGCTTTCTTT.